Listed below are T cell receptor beta chains from one sample, sequenced in a study of early T cells in non-severe SARS-CoV-2 infection. TCRdb redid the calling of the 5' RACE reads with MiXCR, one entry per CDR3 protein. This repertoire shows 51,000 or so distinct CDR3 sequences, 8% to 13% found once; its top ten account for roughly an eighth. Specimen: whole blood. The receptors shown here come from an adult who was a healthcare worker with PCR-confirmed SARS-CoV-2 infection or an uninfected control (not recorded which). The CDR3 runs from the conserved cysteine through the conserved F or W. Each record gives: J gene, V gene, clone size, CDR3 length, D gene, CDR3 protein, CDR3 DNA. The D gene is left open where the match is weak. Expanded clones get a size class; other rows say once, few or many, or leave the size out.

TRBJ2-6 | TRBV20-1 | many | 16 | TRBD1 | CSATGQGAVGANVLTF | TGCAGTGCTACGGGACAGGGGGCTGTCGGGGCCAACGTCCTGACTTTC
TRBJ1-1 | TRBV29-1 | few | 13 | NA | CSVNLRQDTEAFF | TGCAGCGTCAACCTAAGGCAGGACACTGAAGCTTTCTTT
TRBJ2-7 | TRBV28 | few | 15 | NA | CASSPGGVRSYEQYF | TGTGCCAGCAGCCCTGGAGGGGTCCGCTCCTACGAGCAGTACTTC
TRBJ1-6 | TRBV12-3/TRBV12-4 | few | 15 | TRBD1 | CASSSSTGGNSPLHF | TGTGCCAGCAGTTCCTCGACAGGGGGGAATTCACCCCTCCACTTT
TRBJ2-7 | TRBV7-9 | medium-sized | 11 | NA | CASSLSFEQYF | TGTGCCAGCAGCTTAAGTTTTGAGCAGTACTTC
TRBJ1-1 | TRBV15 | many | 14 | NA | CATSRQGINTEAFF | TGTGCCACCAGCAGACAAGGAATTAACACTGAAGCTTTCTTT
TRBJ2-1 | TRBV4-3 | NA | 17 | TRBD2 | CASSQDERGRLQEEQFF | TGCGCCAGCAGCCAAGATGAGCGGGGGAGGCTTCAAGAGGAGCAGTTCTTC
TRBJ2-7 | TRBV5-4 | many | 16 | NA | CASSLSGAVSSYEQYF | TGTGCCAGCAGCTTGAGCGGCGCGGTTAGCTCCTACGAGCAGTACTTC
TRBJ2-6 | TRBV4-1 | few | 21 | NA | CASSQGAVEGRLTSGANVLTF | TGCGCCAGCAGCCAAGGGGCAGTAGAGGGTAGATTGACCTCTGGGGCCAACGTCCTGACTTTC
TRBJ2-2 | TRBV19 | few | 15 | TRBD2 | CASRSLAGPTGELFF | TGTGCCAGTAGGAGCCTAGCGGGACCCACCGGGGAGCTGTTTTTT
TRBJ2-7 | TRBV5-1 | many | 17 | NA | CASSFRLRASSGHEQYF | TGCGCCAGCAGCTTTCGGCTTCGGGCGTCATCAGGTCACGAGCAGTACTTC
TRBJ2-7 | TRBV15 | NA | 15 | NA | CATSRDLNGGVEQYF | TGTGCCACCAGCAGAGATCTGAATGGCGGTGTGGAGCAGTACTTC
TRBJ2-7 | TRBV6-6 | few | 14 | NA | CASMFRDQRSEQYF | TGTGCCAGCATGTTCCGGGACCAGCGGAGCGAGCAGTACTTC
TRBJ1-1 | TRBV7-9 | many | 13 | NA | CASSLGLFAEAFF | TGTGCCAGCAGCTTGGGGCTATTCGCTGAAGCTTTCTTT
TRBJ2-7 | TRBV2 | many | 14 | NA | CASRESGTIAEQYF | TGTGCCAGCAGAGAATCCGGGACGATAGCAGAGCAGTACTTC
TRBJ2-6 | TRBV7-9 | many | 15 | NA | CASSLQVPGANVLTF | TGTGCCAGCAGCTTACAAGTTCCTGGGGCCAACGTCCTGACTTTC
TRBJ1-6 | TRBV20-1 | NA | 17 | TRBD1 | CSAIDRGPSSYNSPLHF | TGCAGTGCTATCGACAGGGGACCGAGCTCCTATAATTCACCCCTCCACTTT
TRBJ2-1 | TRBV9 | many | 16 | TRBD2 | CASTRTGREFGNEQFF | TGTGCCAGTACCCGTACTGGGCGGGAGTTCGGGAATGAGCAGTTCTTC
TRBJ2-7 | TRBV4-3 | few | 19 | NA | CASSQVGGTPHRGWAPQDF | TGCGCCAGCAGCCAAGTAGGGGGTACTCCGCATCGGGGATGGGCTCCCCAGGACTTC
TRBJ2-2 | TRBV5-1 | many | 15 | TRBD1 | CASSLTGGSSGELFF | TGCGCCAGCAGCTTGACAGGGGGTTCGTCCGGGGAGCTGTTTTTT
TRBJ2-2 | TRBV14 | many | 15 | NA | CASSQDSRVYGELFF | TGTGCCAGCAGCCAAGACTCCAGGGTCTACGGGGAGCTGTTTTTT
TRBJ1-4 | TRBV4-1 | many | 12 | TRBD1 | CASSHTGEKLFF | TGCGCCAGCAGCCATACAGGGGAGAAACTGTTTTTT
TRBJ2-1 | TRBV4-2 | few | 15 | NA | CASSQDPAGGNEQFF | TGTGCCAGCAGCCAAGACCCGGCTGGAGGCAATGAGCAGTTCTTC
TRBJ2-3 | TRBV7-8 | many | 15 | TRBD1 | CASSFYRGPTDTQYF | TGTGCCAGCAGCTTCTACAGGGGGCCCACAGATACGCAGTATTTT
TRBJ1-1 | TRBV18 | few | 13 | NA | CASSPAGNTEAFF | TGTGCCAGCTCACCTGCAGGGAACACTGAAGCTTTCTTT
TRBJ1-1 | TRBV29-1 | NA | 13 | NA | CSATQTGFTEAFF | TGCAGCGCGACCCAAACAGGTTTCACTGAAGCTTTCTTT
TRBJ2-2 | TRBV4-3 | NA | 14 | NA | CASSHLGSTGELFF | TGCGCCAGCAGCCACCTTGGGAGCACCGGGGAGCTGTTTTTT
TRBJ2-1 | TRBV20-1 | once | 13 | NA | CSAREDSYNEQFF | TGCAGTGCTAGAGAAGACTCCTACAATGAGCAGTTCTTC
TRBJ2-7 | TRBV28 | few | 11 | NA | CASSFNYEQYF | TGTGCCAGCAGTTTTAACTACGAGCAGTACTTC
TRBJ1-4 | TRBV5-4 | many | 15 | TRBD1 | CASSRGAGGDEKLFF | TGTGCCAGCAGCCGAGGAGCAGGGGGTGATGAAAAACTGTTTTTT
TRBJ2-2 | TRBV15 | few | 15 | TRBD1 | CATRTGGGSTGELFF | TGTGCCACCAGGACAGGGGGGGGGAGCACCGGGGAGCTGTTTTTT
TRBJ2-2 | TRBV5-1 | many | 17 | TRBD2 | CASSGLAGPSNTGELFF | TGCGCCAGCAGCGGTCTAGCGGGGCCTTCGAACACCGGGGAGCTGTTTTTT
TRBJ1-5 | TRBV18 | NA | 14 | NA | CASSPQQGDQPQHF | TGTGCCAGCTCACCACAACAGGGCGATCAGCCCCAGCATTTT
TRBJ2-2 | TRBV5-4 | NA | 15 | NA | CASSLGARATGELFF | TGTGCCAGCAGCTTGGGGGCCAGGGCCACCGGGGAGCTGTTTTTT
TRBJ1-5 | TRBV4-1 | few | 15 | NA | CASSRIQVNNQPQHF | TGCGCCAGCAGCCGGATACAGGTAAACAATCAGCCCCAGCATTTT
TRBJ2-2 | TRBV2 | NA | 12 | TRBD2 | CASAGGTGELFF | TGTGCCAGCGCCGGGGGGACCGGGGAGCTGTTTTTT
TRBJ2-5 | TRBV28 | few | 16 | NA | CASSWVGRVDRETQYF | TGTGCCAGCAGTTGGGTGGGCAGGGTAGACAGAGAGACCCAGTACTTC
TRBJ2-7 | TRBV19 | many | 15 | TRBD2 | CASSIDRGDRREQYF | TGTGCCAGTAGTATAGATCGGGGGGATCGTCGGGAGCAGTACTTC